This entry is about one T cell receptor (beta chain). The treatment here: 19 received Ad26.COV2.S at low or high dose, single or two shots; a few received placebo; per-sample allocation not given. Specimens were obtained on day 63 following the first vaccine or placebo injection. The data are from a study of Ad26.COV2.S vaccination and SARS-CoV-2 variants. The CDR3 runs to 15 residues. The trim removed 6 bases at V and 5 bases at J, leaving 7 bases unmatched. Germline V gene data show CDR1 as LNHDA and CDR2 as SQIVND (reference sequence). Some clones are missing from TCRdb's copy, which holds only in-frame ones; the method was immunoSEQ multiplex PCR. The repertoire holds around 400,000 clones, with roughly 80% as singletons.

The specimen was peripheral blood, collected in a trial of Ad26.COV2.S vaccine versus placebo. This clonotype was obtained from a person between 18 and 60 years old who received the Ad26.COV2.S COVID-19 vaccine or a placebo. The chain uses TRBV19 and TRBJ1-4, with 9 bases that match TRBD1. CDR3 protein: CASRGAGTGNEKLFF. The DNA of the CDR3 is TGTGCCAGTAGAGGGGCCGGGACAGGGAATGAAAAACTGTTTTTT.